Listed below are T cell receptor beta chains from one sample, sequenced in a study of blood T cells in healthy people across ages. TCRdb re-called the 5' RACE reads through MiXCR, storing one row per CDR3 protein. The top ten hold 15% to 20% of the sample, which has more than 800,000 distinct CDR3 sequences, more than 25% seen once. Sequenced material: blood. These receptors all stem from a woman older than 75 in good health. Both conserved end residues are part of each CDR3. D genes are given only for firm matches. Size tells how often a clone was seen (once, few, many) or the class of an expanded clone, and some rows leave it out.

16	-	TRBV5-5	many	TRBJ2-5	TGTGCCAGCAGCTTGGGATTGGAGCTAGGCCAAGAGACCCAGTACTTC	CASSLGLELGQETQYF
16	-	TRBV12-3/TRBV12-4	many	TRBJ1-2	TGTGCCAGCAATTCCATAATTCTAGGGGGGGCCTATGGCTACACCTTC	CASNSIILGGAYGYTF
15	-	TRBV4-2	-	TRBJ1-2	TGTGCCTGCAGCCAAGAAGAACGGGTCGCCTATGGCTACACCTTC	CACSQEERVAYGYTF
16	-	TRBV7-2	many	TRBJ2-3	TGTGCCAGCAGCTTAGTGCCAGGGGGGCCGAGGGATACGCAGTATTTT	CASSLVPGGPRDTQYF
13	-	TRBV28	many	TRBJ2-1	TGTGCCAGCAGTTTTGAGGGGGGCAATGAGCAGTTCTTC	CASSFEGGNEQFF
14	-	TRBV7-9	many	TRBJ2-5	TGTGCCAGCAGCTTAGCGGCAGGACAAGAGACCCAGTACTTC	CASSLAAGQETQYF
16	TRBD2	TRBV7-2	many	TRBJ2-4	TGTGCCAGCAGCTTGGTTAGCGGGGGGGCCAAAAACATTCAGTACTTC	CASSLVSGGAKNIQYF
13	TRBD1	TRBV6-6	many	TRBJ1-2	TGTGCCAGCAGACCCGGGACAGCGTCCGGCTACACCTTC	CASRPGTASGYTF
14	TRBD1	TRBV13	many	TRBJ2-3	TGTGCCAGCAGCTACAAGACAGGGGTAGATACGCAGTATTTT	CASSYKTGVDTQYF
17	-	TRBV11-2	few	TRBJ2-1	TGTGCCAGCAGCTGGGGGACCTCCTGGGGTTCCTACAATGAGCAGTTCTTC	CASSWGTSWGSYNEQFF
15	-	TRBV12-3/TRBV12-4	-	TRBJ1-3	TGTGCCAGCAGTTACCGGGGTAGCTCTGGAAACACCATATATTTT	CASSYRGSSGNTIYF
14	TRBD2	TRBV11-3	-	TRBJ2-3	TGTGCCAGCAGCTCGGGGAGGGGTGTCGATACGCAGTATTTT	CASSSGRGVDTQYF
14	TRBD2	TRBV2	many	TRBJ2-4	TGTGCCAGCAGTACTAGCGGGGGGAAAAACATTCAGTACTTC	CASSTSGGKNIQYF
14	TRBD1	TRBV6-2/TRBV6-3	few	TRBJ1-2	TGTGCCAGCAGAACAACCGGGACAGGTGGTGGCTACACCTTC	CASRTTGTGGGYTF
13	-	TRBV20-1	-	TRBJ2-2	TGCAGTGCTAGAGGGAGAGGGGTCGGGGAGCTGTTTTTT	CSARGRGVGELFF
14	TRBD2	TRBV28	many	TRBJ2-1	TGTGCCAGCAGACAAACCACTAGCGCCCATGAGCAGTTCTTC	CASRQTTSAHEQFF
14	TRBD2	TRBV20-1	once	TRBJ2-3	TGCAGTGCTAGAAGCGGGGGGGCGTCCGATACGCAGTATTTT	CSARSGGASDTQYF
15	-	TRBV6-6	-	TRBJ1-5	TGTGCCAGCAGTCCAACTCAAACCCTCAATCAGCCCCAGCATTTT	CASSPTQTLNQPQHF
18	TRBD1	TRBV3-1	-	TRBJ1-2	TGTGCCAGCAGCTTCCGGGGTGGGCAGGGGGCAAAGGGTTATGGCTACACCTTC	CASSFRGGQGAKGYGYTF
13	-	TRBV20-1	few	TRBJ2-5	TGCAGTGCTAGCGCGGGACAAAGGGAGACCCAGTACTTC	CSASAGQRETQYF
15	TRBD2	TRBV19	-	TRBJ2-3	TGTGCCAGTAAACGGGCTAGCGGGGGGGCCGGTACGCAGTATTTT	CASKRASGGAGTQYF
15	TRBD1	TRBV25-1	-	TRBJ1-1	TGTGCCAGCAGTGAAACAGGGGTAAGGAACACTGAAGCTTTCTTT	CASSETGVRNTEAFF